This T cell receptor beta chain was captured in a study of response to subunit inactivated influenza vaccine. Overall study findings and caveats: The study's authors posited that every seasonal influenza vaccination enlists few new T cells.

TCRdb recomputed calls from the RT-PCR reads with MiXCR, one row per CDR3 protein. The sample holds hundreds of thousands of distinct CDR3 sequences, 11% to 15% seen once. A few counts support this clonotype. Its matching antigen is unknown. This CDR3 region has 16 residues. Losses at the gene ends were 6 bases for V and 5 bases for J; bases not matched to a gene: 11. Germline CDR1 reads SEHNR; CDR2 reads FQNEAQ (reference sequence). The sequences come from PBMCs from blood, collected less than 15 days before vaccination. This clonotype was sampled from a man aged 45-65 years who received an inactivated influenza vaccine. This sequence joins TRBV7-9 and TRBJ2-1; 9 bases agree with TRBD1. The CDR3 DNA sequence: TGTGCCAGCAGTCAAAAGGGGACAGGGAACCACAATGAGCAGTTCTTC. Residues: CASSQKGTGNHNEQFF.